Listed below are T cell receptor beta chains from one sample, sequenced in a study of CD8 T cells in ankylosing spondylitis. TCRdb reprocessed the 5' RACE reads via MiXCR and lists one record per CDR3 protein. Counted here are around 540,000 distinct CDR3 sequences, about an eighth occurring once; the ten biggest clones make up approximately 6.2%. Sequenced sample: blood, either unsorted or a sorted T cell fraction (not recorded which). These receptors were collected from a male donor with ankylosing spondylitis. Each CDR3 is given with its conserved first and last residue.

CDR3 protein	V gene	J gene
CASSYYPGDTSTGELFF	TRBV6-5	TRBJ2-2
CASSISGTTDTQYF	TRBV19	TRBJ2-3
CSARGTGATEAFF	TRBV20-1	TRBJ1-1
CAISRTSGSPFSYEQYF	TRBV10-3	TRBJ2-7
CASSPRQGGYNEQFF	TRBV9	TRBJ2-1
CSARSGTGQETQYF	TRBV20-1	TRBJ2-5
CSAGPKTGGSDSPLHF	TRBV20-1	TRBJ1-6
CSAIDPSTDTQYF	TRBV20-1	TRBJ2-3
CASSQERARELFF	TRBV3-1	TRBJ2-2
CASSEAGLTYEQYF	TRBV6-1	TRBJ2-7
CSARGRTSYTF	TRBV20-1	TRBJ1-2
CASSQEMGTQYYEQYF	TRBV4-2	TRBJ2-7
CASSRARSQNEQYF	TRBV18	TRBJ2-7
CASSSWTEGQPQHF	TRBV12-3/TRBV12-4	TRBJ1-5
CSESKGNEQFF	TRBV20-1	TRBJ2-1
CASSLWRGAYNEQFF	TRBV5-1	TRBJ2-1
CASSLGGTGSGNTIYF	TRBV7-9	TRBJ1-3
CASSFSASSYEQYF	TRBV12-3/TRBV12-4	TRBJ2-7
CSAPVREHTGELFF	TRBV20-1	TRBJ2-2
CASTERYNEQFF	TRBV2	TRBJ2-1
CASSSGGVEQYF	TRBV7-8	TRBJ2-7
CASSYSGVTLNGGELFF	TRBV7-9	TRBJ2-2
CSARDGTGFTEAFF	TRBV20-1	TRBJ1-1
CASSPTPGGRAYEQYF	TRBV13	TRBJ2-7
CASTTGAQPQHF	TRBV6-6	TRBJ1-5
CASSTRAGEDTQYF	TRBV11-3	TRBJ2-3
CASSLNRGPNGNTIYF	TRBV7-9	TRBJ1-3
CATSDSTGALYNEQFF	TRBV24-1	TRBJ2-1
CASSFTGDTGELFF	TRBV5-1	TRBJ2-2
CASSVGTGVSPLHF	TRBV25-1	TRBJ1-6
CASSHWGPHIISSGSRNEQFF	TRBV4-2	TRBJ2-1
CASSYRVNQPQHF	TRBV19	TRBJ1-5
CASSNPGQGNSF	TRBV12-3/TRBV12-4	TRBJ1-2
CASSQDLIPPTF	TRBV3-1	TRBJ1-2
CASSATGGWETQYF	TRBV19	TRBJ2-5
CASSLARLAVQETQYF	TRBV7-2	TRBJ2-5
CSAIVGTNYGYTF	TRBV20-1	TRBJ1-2
CASSLNGGISKFGYTF	TRBV7-2	TRBJ1-2
CASSLVSGRQNEKLFF	TRBV5-1	TRBJ1-4
CASSLYDRGYNTEAFF	TRBV5-1	TRBJ1-1
CASSLEPNTDTQYF	TRBV5-5	TRBJ2-3
CASSPGTGNSGYTF	TRBV7-9	TRBJ1-2
CAIGASYNSPLHF	TRBV2	TRBJ1-6
CASSAVGKGGTDLHF	TRBV6-1	TRBJ1-6
CASSELGPNQVDEQFF	TRBV2	TRBJ2-1
CSARNPTGLGETQYF	TRBV20-1	TRBJ2-5
CASSLAGTRGTGELFF	TRBV5-1	TRBJ2-2
CASSRGQMRTEAFF	TRBV14	TRBJ1-1
CASSYHYESPVDSEKLFF	TRBV11-1	TRBJ1-4
CATSSPGEGRSYSNQPQHF	TRBV15	TRBJ1-5
CASSLRYADPTGYGYTF	TRBV5-1	TRBJ1-2
CASSLRGLAGVYEQYF	TRBV7-2	TRBJ2-7
CASSRGTPPDEQFF	TRBV18	TRBJ2-1
CASSLLIAGGSEQFF	TRBV5-1	TRBJ2-1
CASSPRDSYNSPLHF	TRBV5-6	TRBJ1-6
CASSDGGDSTDTQYF	TRBV25-1	TRBJ2-3
CSARVDQAPSGYNSPLHF	TRBV20-1	TRBJ1-6